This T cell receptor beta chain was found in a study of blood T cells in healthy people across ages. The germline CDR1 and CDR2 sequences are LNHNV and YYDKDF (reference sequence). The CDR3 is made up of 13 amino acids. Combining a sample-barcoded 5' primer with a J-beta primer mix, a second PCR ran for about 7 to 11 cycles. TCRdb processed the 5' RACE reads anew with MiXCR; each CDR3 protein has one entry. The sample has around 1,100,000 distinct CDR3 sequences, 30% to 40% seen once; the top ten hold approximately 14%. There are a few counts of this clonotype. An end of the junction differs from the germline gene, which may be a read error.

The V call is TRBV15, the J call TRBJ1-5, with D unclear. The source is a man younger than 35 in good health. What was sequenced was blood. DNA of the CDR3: TGTGCCACTAGCAGAGGTAGCAATCAGCCCCAGCATTTT. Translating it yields CATSRGSNQPQHF.